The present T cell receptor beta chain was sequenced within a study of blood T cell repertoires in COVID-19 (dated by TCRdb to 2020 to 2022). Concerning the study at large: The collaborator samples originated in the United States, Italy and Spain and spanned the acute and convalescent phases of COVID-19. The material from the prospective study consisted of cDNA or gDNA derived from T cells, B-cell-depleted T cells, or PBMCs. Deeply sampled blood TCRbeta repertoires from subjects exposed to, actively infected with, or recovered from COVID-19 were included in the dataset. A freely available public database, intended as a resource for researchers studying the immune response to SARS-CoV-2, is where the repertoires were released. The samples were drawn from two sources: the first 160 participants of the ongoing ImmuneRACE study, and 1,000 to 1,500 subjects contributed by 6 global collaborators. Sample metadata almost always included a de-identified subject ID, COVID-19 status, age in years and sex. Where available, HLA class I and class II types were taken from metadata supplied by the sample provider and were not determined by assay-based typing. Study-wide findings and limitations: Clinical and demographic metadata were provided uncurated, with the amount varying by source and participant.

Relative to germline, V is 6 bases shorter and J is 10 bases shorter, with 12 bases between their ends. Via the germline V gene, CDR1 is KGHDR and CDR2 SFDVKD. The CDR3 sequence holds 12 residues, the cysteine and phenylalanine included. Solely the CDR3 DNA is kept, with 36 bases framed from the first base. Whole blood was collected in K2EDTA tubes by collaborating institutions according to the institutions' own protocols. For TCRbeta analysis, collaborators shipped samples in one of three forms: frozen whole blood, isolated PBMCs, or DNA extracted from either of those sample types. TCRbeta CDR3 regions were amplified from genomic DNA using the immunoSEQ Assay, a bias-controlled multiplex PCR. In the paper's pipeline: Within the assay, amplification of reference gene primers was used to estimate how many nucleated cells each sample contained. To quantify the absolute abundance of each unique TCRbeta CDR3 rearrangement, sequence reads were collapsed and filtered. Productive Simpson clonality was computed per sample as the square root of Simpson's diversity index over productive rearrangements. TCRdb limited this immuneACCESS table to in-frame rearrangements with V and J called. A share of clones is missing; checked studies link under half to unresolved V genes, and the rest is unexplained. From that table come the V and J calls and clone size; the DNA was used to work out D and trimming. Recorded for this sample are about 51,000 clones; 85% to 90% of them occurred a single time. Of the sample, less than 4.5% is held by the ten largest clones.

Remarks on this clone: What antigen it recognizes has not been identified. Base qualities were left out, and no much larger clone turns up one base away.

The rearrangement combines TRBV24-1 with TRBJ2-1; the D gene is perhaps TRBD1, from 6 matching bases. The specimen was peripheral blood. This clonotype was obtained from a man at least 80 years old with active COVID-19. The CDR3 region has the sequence CATSQGRDEQFF. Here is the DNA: TGTGCCACCAGTCAGGGGCGCGACGAGCAGTTCTTC.